The present TCR beta chain was sequenced within a study of cytomegalovirus exposure and HLA in healthy donors. The V gene's germline CDR1 is LNHDA and CDR2 SQIVND (reference sequence). Trimming cost V 5 bases and J 2 bases; bases outside gene matches: 11. The CDR3 is 17 residues long. PCR involved 60 Vbeta and 13 Jbeta primers. The assay was immunoSEQ multiplex PCR, and TCRdb's table has in-frame clones only and misses some. The sample contains roughly 100,000 clones, almost 80% of which appear only once. The V call is TRBV19, the J call TRBJ2-3; 9 nucleotides agree with TRBD2. This TCR was sampled from a man aged 55 to 70 in good health and CMV-seropositive. The sample consisted of PBMCs. The CDR3 is CASSPWGSGGFTDTQYF. CDR3 DNA: TGTGCCAGTAGTCCCTGGGGTAGCGGGGGATTCACAGATACGCAGTATTTT. Supplemented by reference TRBV19 and TRBJ2-3, the full variable domain reads DGGITQSPKYLFRKEGQNVTLSCEQNLNHDAMYWYRQDPGQGLRLIYYSQIVNDFQKGDIAEGYSVSREKKESFPLTVTSAQKNPTAFYLCASSPWGSGGFTDTQYFGPGTRLTVL.